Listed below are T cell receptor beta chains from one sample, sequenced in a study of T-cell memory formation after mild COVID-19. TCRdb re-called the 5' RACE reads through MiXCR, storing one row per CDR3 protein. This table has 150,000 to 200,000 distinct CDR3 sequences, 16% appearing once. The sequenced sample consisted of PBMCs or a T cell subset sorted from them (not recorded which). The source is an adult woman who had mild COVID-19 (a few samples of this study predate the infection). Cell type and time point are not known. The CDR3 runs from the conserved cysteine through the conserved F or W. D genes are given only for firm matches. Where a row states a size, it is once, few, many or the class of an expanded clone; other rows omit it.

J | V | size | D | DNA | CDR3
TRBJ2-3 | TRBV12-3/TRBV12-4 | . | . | TGTGCCAGCAGTCGCAGCCCCACCACAGATACGCAGTATTTT | CASSRSPTTDTQYF
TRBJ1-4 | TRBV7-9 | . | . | TGTGCCAGCAGCTGGGGGGGCGCTAATGAAAAACTGTTTTTT | CASSWGGANEKLFF
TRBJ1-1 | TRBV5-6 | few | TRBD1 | TGTGCCAGCAGCTCCGGACAGGGGGCGCGTGTAGGAGCTTTCTTT | CASSSGQGARVGAFF
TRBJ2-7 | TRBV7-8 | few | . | TGTGCCAGCAGCCCACAGACTAGGGGCGAGCAGTACTTC | CASSPQTRGEQYF
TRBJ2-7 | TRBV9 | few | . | TGTGCCAGCAGCGTAGGACGGACAGCCAACTACGAGCAGTACTTC | CASSVGRTANYEQYF
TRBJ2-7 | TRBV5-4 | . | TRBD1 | TGTGCCAGCAGCTCCGCATCCGGGACAGGGGGTTCTCGGAACGAGCAGTACTTC | CASSSASGTGGSRNEQYF
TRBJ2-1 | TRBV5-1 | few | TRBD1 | TGCGCCAGCAGCTCCCGACAGGGGGCCGGGTATGAGCAGTTCTTC | CASSSRQGAGYEQFF
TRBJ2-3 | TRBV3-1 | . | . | TGTGCCAGCAGCCAAAGAAGTGAAGGGACAGATACGCAGTATTTT | CASSQRSEGTDTQYF
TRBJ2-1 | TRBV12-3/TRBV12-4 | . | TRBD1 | TGTGCCAGCAGTTTGGACAGGGGCCTCTACAATGAGCAGTTCTTC | CASSLDRGLYNEQFF
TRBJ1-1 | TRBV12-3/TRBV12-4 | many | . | TGTGCCAGCAGTCTCTCACTTAGTCGGGGGGCGGGCACTGAAGCTTTCTTT | CASSLSLSRGAGTEAFF
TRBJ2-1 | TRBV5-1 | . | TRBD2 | TGCGCCAGCAGCTTGCTCGGACTAGTAGTCAATGAGCAGTTCTTC | CASSLLGLVVNEQFF
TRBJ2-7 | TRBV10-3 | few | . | TGTGCCATCAGTGAGTCGGGGGGCTGGGACTACGAGCAGTACTTC | CAISESGGWDYEQYF
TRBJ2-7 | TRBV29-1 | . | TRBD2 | TGCAGCGTTGATCGCTTAGCGGGGATCCCTGGGTCCCACGAGCAGTACTTC | CSVDRLAGIPGSHEQYF
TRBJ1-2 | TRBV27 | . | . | TGTGCCAGCAGTACGGCGGGCAGGGGTAGTGGCTACACCTTC | CASSTAGRGSGYTF
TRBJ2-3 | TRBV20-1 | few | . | TGCAGTGCTCTTACTGGCACAGATACGCAGTATTTT | CSALTGTDTQYF
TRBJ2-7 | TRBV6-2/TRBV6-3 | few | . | TGTGCCAGCAGTTACTACGCTAGTCCACAGTACTTC | CASSYYASPQYF
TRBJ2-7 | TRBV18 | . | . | TGTGCCAGCTCACCGGGGTCTGACTCCTACGAGCAGTACTTC | CASSPGSDSYEQYF
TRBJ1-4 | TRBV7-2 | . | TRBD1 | TGTGCCAGCAGCAACCCCCCACAGCAGGGGGTTAATGAAAAACTGTTTTTT | CASSNPPQQGVNEKLFF
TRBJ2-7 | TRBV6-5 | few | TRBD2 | TGTGCCAGCATCTCTCCCGCGGGAGGGGGCTACGAGCAGTACTTC | CASISPAGGGYEQYF
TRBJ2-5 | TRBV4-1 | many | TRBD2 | TGCGCCAGCAGCCAAGACAGTAGCGGGGGGGCGGGCCAGACCCAGTACTTC | CASSQDSSGGAGQTQYF
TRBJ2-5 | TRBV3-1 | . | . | TGTGCCAGCAGCCAACAGGTCATGGAGACCCAGTACTTC | CASSQQVMETQYF
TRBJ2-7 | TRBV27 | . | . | TGTGCCAGCAGTGAGGGGGGCTCCTACGAGCAGTACTTC | CASSEGGSYEQYF
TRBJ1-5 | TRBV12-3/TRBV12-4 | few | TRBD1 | TGTGCCAGCAGTCCCGGGACAGGGGGCGGCCAGCCCCAGCATTTT | CASSPGTGGGQPQHF
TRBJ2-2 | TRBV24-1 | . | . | TGTGCCACCAGTGATACTGGACAGGGAGGGTTCACCGGGGAGCTGTTTTTT | CATSDTGQGGFTGELFF
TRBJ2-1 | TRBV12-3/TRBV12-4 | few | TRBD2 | TGTGCCAGCAGCTTATCCTTCGGGGGAGGGAACAATGAGCAGTTCTTC | CASSLSFGGGNNEQFF
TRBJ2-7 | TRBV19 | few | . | TGTGCCAGTAGTATAGCAGGGACGGAGACCTACGAGCAGTACTTC | CASSIAGTETYEQYF
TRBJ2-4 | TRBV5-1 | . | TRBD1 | TGCGCCAGCAGCGCGACAGGGGAAGGCATTCAGTACTTC | CASSATGEGIQYF
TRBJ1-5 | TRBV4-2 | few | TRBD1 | TGTGCCAGCAGGCAATTAGGGGACAGGAATCAGCCCCAGCATTTT | CASRQLGDRNQPQHF
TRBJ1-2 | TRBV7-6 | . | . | TGTGCCAGCAGCTCCTTGCGTACAGTTGGGGGTGGCTACACCTTC | CASSSLRTVGGGYTF
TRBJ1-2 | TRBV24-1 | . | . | TGTGCCACCAGTGGAATTAACTATGGCTACACCTTC | CATSGINYGYTF
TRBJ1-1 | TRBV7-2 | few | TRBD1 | TGTGCCAGCAGTGACAGGGGTATAGGTCCGAACAGCGCTGAAGCTTTCTTT | CASSDRGIGPNSAEAFF
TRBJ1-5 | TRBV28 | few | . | TGTGCCAGCAGGGAATCCAATCAGCCCCAGCATTTT | CASRESNQPQHF
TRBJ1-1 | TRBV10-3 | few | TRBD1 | TGTGCCATCAGCCCACAGGGACAGTACACTGAAGCTTTCTTT | CAISPQGQYTEAFF
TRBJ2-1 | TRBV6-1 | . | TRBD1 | TGTGCCAGCACCCTGCTTAAGGGACAGGGTAACAATGAGCAGTTCTTC | CASTLLKGQGNNEQFF
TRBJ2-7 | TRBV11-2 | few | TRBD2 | TGTGCCAGCAGCTTACTTGGACTAGTTTCCGAGCAGTACTTC | CASSLLGLVSEQYF
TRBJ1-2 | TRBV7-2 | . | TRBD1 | TGTGCCAGCAGCTTAGCGAGCGGGACAGGATCCTATGGCTACACCTTC | CASSLASGTGSYGYTF
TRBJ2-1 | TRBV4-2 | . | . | TGTGCCAGCAGCCAAGATCCCCGGATCAACAATGAGCAGTTCTTC | CASSQDPRINNEQFF
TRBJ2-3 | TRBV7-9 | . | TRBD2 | TGTGCCAGCAAGGAGCGGGGGGCAGATACGCAGTATTTT | CASKERGADTQYF
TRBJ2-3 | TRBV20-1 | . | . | TGCAGTGCTAGCGGGCTCGCGGGGTCCACAGATACGCAGTATTTT | CSASGLAGSTDTQYF
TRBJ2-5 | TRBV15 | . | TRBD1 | TGTGCCACCAAGGGGGGGACAGGGCAAGAGACCCAGTACTTC | CATKGGTGQETQYF